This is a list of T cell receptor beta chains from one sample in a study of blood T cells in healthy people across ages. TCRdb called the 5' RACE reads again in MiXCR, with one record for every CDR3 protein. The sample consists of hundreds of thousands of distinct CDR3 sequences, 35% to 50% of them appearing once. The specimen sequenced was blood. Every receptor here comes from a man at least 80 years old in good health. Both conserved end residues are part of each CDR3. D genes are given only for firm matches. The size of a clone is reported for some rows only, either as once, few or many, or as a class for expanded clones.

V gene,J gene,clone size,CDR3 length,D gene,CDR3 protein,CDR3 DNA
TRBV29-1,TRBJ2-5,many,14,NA,CSVVGGDSVETQYF,TGCAGCGTTGTGGGGGGGGACAGTGTGGAGACCCAGTACTTC
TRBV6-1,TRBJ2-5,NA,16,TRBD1,CASSGSGQGAQETQYF,TGTGCCAGCAGTGGGTCGGGACAGGGGGCCCAAGAGACCCAGTACTTC
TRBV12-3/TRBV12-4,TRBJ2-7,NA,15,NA,CASRGPGRGGYEQYF,TGTGCCAGCAGGGGACCGGGCAGGGGAGGGTACGAGCAGTACTTC
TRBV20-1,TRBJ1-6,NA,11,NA,CSAAGCFPLHF,TGCAGTGCCGCGGGGTGTTTCCCCCTCCACTTT
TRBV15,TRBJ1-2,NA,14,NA,CATSREIGLGGYTF,TGTGCCACCAGCAGAGAGATAGGCCTCGGCGGCTACACCTTC
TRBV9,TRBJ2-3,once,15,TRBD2,CASSGVAGVTDTQYF,TGTGCCAGCAGCGGTGTAGCGGGGGTCACAGATACGCAGTATTTT
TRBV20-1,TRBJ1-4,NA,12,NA,CSARAGGEKLFF,TGCAGTGCAAGGGCAGGTGGTGAAAAACTGTTTTTT
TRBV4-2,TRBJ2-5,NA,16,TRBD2,CASSQGVAGATETQYF,TGTGCCAGCAGCCAAGGGGTAGCGGGAGCTACAGAGACCCAGTACTTC
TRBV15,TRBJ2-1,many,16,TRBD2,CATSSGGVGSYNEQFF,TGTGCCACCAGCAGTGGGGGGGTGGGCTCCTACAATGAGCAGTTCTTC
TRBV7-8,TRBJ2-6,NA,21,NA,CASSLAGLQGLMRSGANVLTF,TGTGCCAGCAGCTTAGCAGGGCTCCAGGGTTTGATGAGGTCTGGGGCCAACGTCCTGACTTTC
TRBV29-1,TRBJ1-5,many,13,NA,CSVESRGGQPQHF,TGCAGCGTTGAAAGTCGAGGGGGTCAGCCCCAGCATTTT
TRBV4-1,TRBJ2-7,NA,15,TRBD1,CASSQEGTGRDEQYF,TGCGCCAGCAGCCAAGAGGGGACAGGGAGGGACGAGCAGTACTTC
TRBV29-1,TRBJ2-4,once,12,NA,CSVEGEKNIQYF,TGCAGCGTTGAAGGGGAGAAAAACATTCAGTACTTC
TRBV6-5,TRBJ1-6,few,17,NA,CASSYSPRRASNSPLHF,TGTGCCAGCAGTTATTCCCCCCGACGTGCGTCGAATTCACCCCTCCACTTT
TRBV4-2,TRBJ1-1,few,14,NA,CASSRGRLNTEAFF,TGTGCCAGCAGCAGGGGCCGGCTGAACACTGAAGCTTTCTTT
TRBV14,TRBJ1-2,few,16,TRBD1,CASSQGGQTLIYGYTF,TGTGCCAGCAGCCAAGGGGGACAGACGTTAATCTATGGCTACACCTTC
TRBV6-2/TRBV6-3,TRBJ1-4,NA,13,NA,CASSGTTGSGLFF,TGTGCCAGCAGTGGCACAACAGGTAGCGGACTGTTTTTT
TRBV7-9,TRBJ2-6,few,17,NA,CASSVPGNTSGANVLTF,TGTGCCAGCAGCGTACCGGGAAATACCTCTGGGGCCAACGTCCTGACTTTC
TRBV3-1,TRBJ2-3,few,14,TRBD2,CASLGTSSTDTQYF,TGTGCCAGCTTGGGGACTAGCTCCACAGATACGCAGTATTTT
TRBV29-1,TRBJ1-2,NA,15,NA,CSVAFRDSLAYGYTF,TGCAGCGTTGCATTCAGGGATAGTCTTGCCTATGGCTACACCTTC
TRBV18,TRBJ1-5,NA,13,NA,CASSLGANQPQHF,TGTGCCAGCTCACTCGGGGCGAATCAGCCCCAGCATTTT
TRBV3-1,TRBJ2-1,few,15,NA,CASSGRTRGNNEQFF,TGTGCCAGCAGCGGCAGGACCCGTGGCAACAATGAGCAGTTCTTC
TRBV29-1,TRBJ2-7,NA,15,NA,CSVDQRVRSYNEQYF,TGCAGCGTGGATCAGCGGGTTCGGTCCTACAATGAGCAGTACTTC
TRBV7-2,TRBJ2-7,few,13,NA,CASSLGATAIQYF,TGTGCCAGCAGCTTAGGAGCAACAGCGATCCAGTACTTC
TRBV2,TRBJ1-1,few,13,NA,CASSDNSNTEAFF,TGTGCCAGCAGTGATAACAGTAACACTGAAGCTTTCTTT
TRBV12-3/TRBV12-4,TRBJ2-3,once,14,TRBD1,CASSGGQSTDTQYF,TGTGCCAGCAGTGGGGGACAGAGCACAGATACGCAGTATTTT
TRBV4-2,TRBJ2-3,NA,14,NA,CASSPRPPTDTQYF,TGTGCCAGCAGCCCCCGGCCCCCCACAGATACGCAGTATTTT
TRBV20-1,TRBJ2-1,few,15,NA,CSASTQGGAYNEQFF,TGCAGTGCTAGTACCCAGGGCGGGGCCTACAATGAGCAGTTCTTC
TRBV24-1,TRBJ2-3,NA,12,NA,CATSDFKGTQYF,TGTGCCACCAGTGATTTTAAGGGTACGCAGTATTTT
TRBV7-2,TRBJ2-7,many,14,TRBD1,CASSLQGAGYEQYF,TGTGCCAGCAGCTTACAGGGGGCAGGATACGAGCAGTACTTC
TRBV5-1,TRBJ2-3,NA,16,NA,CASSLTEPTSTDTQYF,TGCGCCAGCAGCTTGACCGAGCCAACTAGCACAGATACGCAGTATTTT
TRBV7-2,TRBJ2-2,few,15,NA,CASSPQASPTGELFF,TGTGCCAGCAGCCCCCAAGCGAGCCCCACCGGGGAGCTGTTTTTT
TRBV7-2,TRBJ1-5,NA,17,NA,CASSPDLTGHSNQPQHF,TGTGCCAGCAGCCCCGACCTGACAGGACATAGCAATCAGCCCCAGCATTTT
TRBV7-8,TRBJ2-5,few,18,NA,CASSSRPLRGNFEETQYF,TGTGCCAGCAGCAGCAGGCCCCTACGAGGAAATTTTGAAGAGACCCAGTACTTC
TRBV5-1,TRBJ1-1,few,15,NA,CASSPEAVLGTEAFF,TGCGCCAGCAGCCCGGAGGCAGTCCTAGGCACTGAAGCTTTCTTT
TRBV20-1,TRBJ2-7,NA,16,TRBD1,CSARKPGTEGRREQYF,TGCAGTGCTAGAAAACCTGGGACAGAGGGTAGGCGCGAGCAGTACTTC
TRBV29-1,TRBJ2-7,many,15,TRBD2,CSAGLMASGTYEQYF,TGCAGCGCCGGCCTTATGGCTAGCGGGACCTACGAGCAGTACTTC
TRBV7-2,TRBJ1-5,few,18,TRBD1,CASSFGLPGGAIAQPQHF,TGTGCCAGCAGCTTTGGCTTACCAGGGGGCGCGATCGCTCAGCCCCAGCATTTT
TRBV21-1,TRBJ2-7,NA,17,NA,CASSKEEQRSNVGEQYF,TGTGCCAGCAGCAAAGAGGAGCAGAGAAGCAACGTGGGCGAGCAGTACTTC
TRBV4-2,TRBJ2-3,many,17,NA,CASSQGGTELEADTQYF,TGTGCCAGCAGCCAAGGCGGTACTGAACTGGAGGCAGATACGCAGTATTTT
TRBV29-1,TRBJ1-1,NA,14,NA,CSADAGGMDTEAFF,TGCAGCGCCGATGCGGGGGGTATGGACACTGAAGCTTTCTTT
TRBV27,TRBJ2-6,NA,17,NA,CASSLNRAHSGANVLTF,TGTGCCAGCAGCCTGAACAGGGCGCACTCTGGGGCCAACGTCCTGACTTTC
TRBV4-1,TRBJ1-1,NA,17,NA,CASSLEGTVVRGTEAFF,TGCGCCAGCAGCCTCGAGGGTACGGTTGTAAGAGGAACTGAAGCTTTCTTT
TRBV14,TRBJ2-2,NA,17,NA,CASSQDWGSGNTGELFF,TGTGCCAGCAGCCAAGATTGGGGTAGCGGTAACACCGGGGAGCTGTTTTTT
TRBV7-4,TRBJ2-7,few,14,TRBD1,CASSARDRDYEQYF,TGTGCCAGCAGCGCCCGGGACAGAGACTACGAGCAGTACTTC
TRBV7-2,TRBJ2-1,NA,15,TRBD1,CASSLGTGEYNEQFF,TGTGCCAGCAGCTTAGGGACAGGGGAATACAATGAGCAGTTCTTC
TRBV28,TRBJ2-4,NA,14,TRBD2,CASSRLAGVNIQYF,TGTGCCAGCAGTCGACTAGCGGGAGTAAACATTCAGTACTTC
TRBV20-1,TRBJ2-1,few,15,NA,CSATSGPSSYNEQFF,TGCAGTGCTACCTCCGGGCCTAGCTCCTACAATGAGCAGTTCTTC
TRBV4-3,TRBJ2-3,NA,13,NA,CASSPKLLDTQYF,TGCGCCAGCAGCCCGAAACTTTTGGATACGCAGTATTTT
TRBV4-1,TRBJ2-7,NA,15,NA,CASSQERQDVYEQYF,TGCGCCAGCAGCCAAGAGCGTCAGGATGTCTACGAGCAGTACTTC
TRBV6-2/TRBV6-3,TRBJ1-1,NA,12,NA,CASTHGDTEAFF,TGTGCCAGCACCCATGGGGACACTGAAGCTTTCTTT
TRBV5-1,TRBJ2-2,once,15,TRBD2,CASSISGTNTGELFF,TGCGCCAGCAGCATTAGCGGGACGAACACCGGGGAGCTGTTTTTT
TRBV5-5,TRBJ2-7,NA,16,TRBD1,CASSLKPRDSPYEQYF,TGTGCCAGCAGCTTGAAGCCCCGGGACAGTCCCTACGAGCAGTACTTC
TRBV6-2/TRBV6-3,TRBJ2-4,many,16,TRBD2,CASSPDARDYLIIQYF,TGTGCCAGCAGCCCCGATGCCCGGGACTACCTAATCATTCAGTACTTC
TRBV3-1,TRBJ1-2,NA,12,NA,CASSPRGEGYTF,TGTGCCAGCAGCCCACGTGGTGAAGGCTACACCTTC
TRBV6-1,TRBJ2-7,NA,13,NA,CASERQEPYEQYF,TGTGCCAGCGAACGACAGGAGCCCTACGAGCAGTACTTC
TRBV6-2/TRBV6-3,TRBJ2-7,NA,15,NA,CASSYSGRISYKQYF,TGTGCCAGCAGTTACTCCGGCAGGATCTCCTACAAGCAGTACTTC
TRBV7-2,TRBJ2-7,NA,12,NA,CASSVQRYEQYF,TGTGCCAGCAGCGTACAGCGCTACGAGCAGTACTTC
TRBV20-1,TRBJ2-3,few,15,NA,CSAREGGRDTDTQYF,TGCAGTGCTAGAGAAGGGGGGAGGGACACAGATACGCAGTATTTT